The present T cell receptor beta chain was sequenced within a study of long-term antiretroviral therapy in people with HIV. Version v3.0 of the immunoSEQ assay was performed at survey level. Repertoires were generated with immunoSEQ multiplex PCR, while TCRdb's copy carries only in-frame clones and drops some. The sample records about 25,000 clones, around 86% being singletons. With 2 bases removed from V and 1 base from J, the gap between germline ends came to 9 bases. Looked up from germline, CDR1 is KGHSH and CDR2 is LQKENI. The CDR3 is made up of 14 amino acids. V and J are TRBV18 and TRBJ2-7; D not resolved. This clonotype originated in a middle-aged man with HIV. The sample here was unsorted PBMCs, taken 2.9 years after starting antiretroviral therapy. This CDR3 is CASSPEDRSYEQYF. The DNA for the CDR3 is TGTGCCAGCTCACCAGAGGATAGATCCTACGAGCAGTACTTC. Together with reference TRBV18 and TRBJ2-7, the CDR3 gives the full variable domain: NAGVMQNPRHLVRRRGQEARLRCSPMKGHSHVYWYRQLPEEGLKFMVYLQKENIIDESGMPKERFSAEFPKEGPSILRIQQVVRGDSAAYFCASSPEDRSYEQYFGPGTRLTVT.